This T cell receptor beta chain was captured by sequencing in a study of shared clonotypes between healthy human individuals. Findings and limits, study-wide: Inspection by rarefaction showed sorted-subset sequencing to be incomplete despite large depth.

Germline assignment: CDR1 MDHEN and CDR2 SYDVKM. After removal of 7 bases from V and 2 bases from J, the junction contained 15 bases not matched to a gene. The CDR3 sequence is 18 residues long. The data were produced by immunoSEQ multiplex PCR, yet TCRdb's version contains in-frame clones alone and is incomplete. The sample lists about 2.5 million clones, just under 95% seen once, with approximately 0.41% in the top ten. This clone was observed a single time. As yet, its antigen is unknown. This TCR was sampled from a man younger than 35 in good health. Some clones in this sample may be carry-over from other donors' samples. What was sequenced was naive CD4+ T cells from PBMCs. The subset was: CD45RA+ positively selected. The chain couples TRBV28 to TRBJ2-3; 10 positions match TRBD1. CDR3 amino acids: CASKTGGASTWSTDTQYF. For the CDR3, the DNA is TGTGCCAGCAAGACAGGGGGCGCTTCGACGTGGTCCACAGATACGCAGTATTTT. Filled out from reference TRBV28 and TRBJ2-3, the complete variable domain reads DVKVTQSSRYLVKRTGEKVFLECVQDMDHENMFWYRQDPGLGLRLIYFSYDVKMKEKGDIPEGYSVSREKKERFSLILESASTNQTSMYLCASKTGGASTWSTDTQYFGPGTRLTVL.